The source of this T cell receptor (beta chain) is a study of T cell repertoires in aging, cancer and after chemotherapy. Across the study: Over several months to years, re-sampled healthy donor repertoires clearly shared clones.

TRB rearrangements spanning V, D and J were amplified using mixed TRB-A/B primers. TCRdb independently ran MiXCR on the multiplex PCR reads; one entry per CDR3 protein. The top ten clones hold about 10% of a sample with about 15,000 distinct CDR3 sequences, over 45% of them seen once. Amplification of TCR beta used genomic DNA extracted from peripheral blood. Study-wide results and caveats: Healthy donors lost TCR diversity with age mainly through richness, cancer patients through richness and evenness. In each cancer cohort, median generation probability increased across chemotherapy, suggesting thymic output rebounded. Age-matched healthy donors had significantly more diverse, less clonal blood TCR repertoires than untreated cancer patients.

About this clonotype itself: What it binds is unknown.

Losses at the gene ends were 8 bases for V and 5 bases for J; bases not matched to a gene: 8. Germline CDR1 LNHDA, CDR2 SQIVND (reference sequence). The CDR3 consists of 13 residues. The receptor's source is a human donor in good health. The V call is TRBV19, the J call TRBJ1-1; 7 bases are shared with TRBD1. Material: blood. This chain's CDR3 is CASSPGGDTEAFF. Written as DNA, the CDR3 is TGTGCCAGTTCTCCAGGGGGAGATACTGAAGCTTTCTTT.